The entry below describes one T cell receptor beta chain. This sample was taken from a study of cytomegalovirus exposure and HLA in healthy donors. Researchers ran the PCR with 60 Vbeta and 13 Jbeta primers. TCRdb's copy holds only in-frame clones and misses some; the assay was immunoSEQ multiplex PCR. The repertoire includes approximately 100,000 clones, 60% to 80% of them detected once, and more than 2% sits in the top ten. Trimming took off 6 bases at V and 7 bases at J, with 22 bases between the two ends. This CDR3 is 15 amino acids long. The germline V gene encodes CDR1 SNHLY and CDR2 FYNNEI. The V and J genes are TRBV2 and TRBJ2-7, with a weak D call TRBD2 (6 bases). The receptor comes from a man aged 50-60 years in good health and CMV-seropositive. The material sequenced was PBMCs. The CDR3 sequence is CASRLTSLASREQYF. CDR3 bases: TGTGCCAGCAGGCTCACTAGCTTGGCGTCTCGGGAGCAGTACTTC.